The 2 T cell receptor beta chains given below trace back to one sample, sequenced in a study of tumor-infiltrating lymphocytes in primary liver carcinoma (TCRdb year 2017). Without any cell sorting, total RNA and DNA were co-extracted from about 20-30 mg of bulk tissue using the AllPrep DNA/RNA mini kit. The instrument was an Illumina HiSeq 2500. TCRbeta-specific cDNA was reverse-transcribed from approximately 0.5 ug total RNA using a constant-region primer and ProtoScript II reverse transcriptase. Construction of the TCRbeta libraries relied on three nested rounds of multiplex PCR, following a slightly modified ARM-PCR procedure. Multiplex TRBV1-TRBV30 forward primers and a Cbeta reverse primer were used in the first two PCR rounds, each of which was run for around 10 cycles. Using fastp at Q25 and MiXCR, TCRdb reprocessed the public reads and kept productive beta chains. Every CDR3 protein is listed once, alongside the most common genes and DNA of its rows. This sample comprises about 120,000 distinct CDR3 sequences, around 70% of them detected only once. In total, the top ten clones hold about 8% of the sample.

Sequencing was carried out using tumor-adjacent normal liver tissue. These receptors all come from a woman aged 55-70 years with primary liver carcinoma and hepatitis B virus infection.

This clonotype was counted a single time. The chain employs TRBV5-1 and TRBJ1-5; D is ambiguous. From germline, CDR1 is SGHRS and CDR2 YFSETQ. CDR3 length: 14 residues. The CDR3 nucleotides are TGCGTCAGTAGCGAAGGAGGTGGCAATCAGCCCCAGCATTTT. Encoded protein: CVSSEGGGNQPQHF.

With respect to this clonotype: With a much larger clone just one base away, this may be a read error. The rearrangement joins TRBV28 to TRBJ2-6; D may correspond to TRBD1 or TRBD2 (5 bases each). Germline CDR1 is MDHEN and CDR2 is SYDVKM. CDR3 length: 16 residues. The chain's CDR3 is CTSIRGGQSGANVLTF. The DNA for the CDR3 is TGTACCAGCATCCGGGGCGGGCAATCTGGGGCCAACGTCCTGACTTTC.